Listed here are 16 T cell receptor beta chains from one sample, sequenced in a study of cytomegalovirus exposure and HLA in healthy donors. With 60 Vbeta and 13 Jbeta primers, the PCR was carried out. Sequenced by immunoSEQ multiplex PCR; TCRdb stores in-frame clones only, minus some. The sample yields about 160,000 clones, approximately 78% seen once. The sequencing sample was made of PBMCs. The receptors stem from a woman aged 40-49 years in good health and CMV-seronegative.

CDR3 nucleotide sequence: TGTGCCAGCAGCGTGGACCGGGGGGGGTACAATGAGCAGTTCTTC. Translated: CASSVDRGGYNEQFF. The chain uses TRBV9 and TRBJ2-1; 8 bases are shared with TRBD2. CDR1 SGDLS and CDR2 YYNGEE come from the germline V gene. The CDR3 sequence is 15 residues long. J gave up 4 bases and V 2 bases, and 5 bases lay outside the gene matches.

This clone was detected once. The rearrangement joins TRBV9 to TRBJ2-3, with TRBD2 as a possible D gene (5 bases). Germline V gives CDR1 SGDLS, CDR2 YYNGEE. Trimming cost V 0 bases and J 4 bases, with 9 bases left between them. The CDR3 has 14 amino acids. The CDR3 loop is CASSVGPEADTQYF. CDR3 bases: TGTGCCAGCAGCGTAGGCCCGGAGGCAGATACGCAGTATTTT.

This chain links TRBV5-1 with TRBJ2-2; 9 bases line up with TRBD1. V lost 3 bases and J lost 7; bases outside the gene matches: 13. This CDR3 is 17 amino acids long. Germline assignment: CDR1 SGHRS and CDR2 YFSETQ. The CDR3 sequence: CASSYAYGTGYVGELFF. CDR3 sequence (DNA): TGCGCCAGCAGCTACGCCTACGGGACAGGGTACGTCGGGGAGCTGTTTTTT. Based on the CDR3 plus reference TRBV5-1 and TRBJ2-2, the full variable domain is KAGVTQTPRYLIKTRGQQVTLSCSPISGHRSVSWYQQTPGQGLQFLFEYFSETQRNKGNFPGRFSGRQFSNSRSEMNVSTLELGDSALYLCASSYAYGTGYVGELFFGEGSRLTVL.

Turning to this clone: The germline gene is not matched at one end of the junction; a read error may be the cause. The chain joins TRBV7-9 to TRBJ2-3; TRBD1 or TRBD2 may be the D gene (5 bases each). This CDR3 contains 12 residues. Germline CDR1 reads SEHNR; CDR2 reads FQNEAQ (reference sequence). CDR3 DNA sequence: TGTTCCAGCAGGGAACTAGGGGATACGCAGTATTTT. Amino acids: CSSRELGDTQYF. Filled out from reference TRBV7-9 and TRBJ2-3, the complete variable domain reads DTGVSQNPRHKITKRGQNVTFRCDPISEHNRLYWYRQTLGQGPEFLTYFQNEAQLEKSRLLSDRFSAERPKGSFSTLEIQRTEQGDSAMYLCSSRELGDTQYFGPGTRLTVL.

CDR3 DNA: TGTGCCAGCAGTCTGGGACAGGGGACAAGGACGCAGTATTTT. Translating it yields CASSLGQGTRTQYF. The rearrangement links TRBV5-4 to TRBJ2-3, with 10 bases identical to TRBD1. The CDR3 is 14 amino acids. Germline V gene data show CDR1 as SGHNT and CDR2 as YYREEE (reference sequence). J lost 9 bases, V lost 5 bases, and 9 bases had no gene match.

The genes are TRBV27 and TRBJ1-1; D is possibly TRBD1 (5 bases). Trimming took off 0 bases at V and 0 bases at J, with 8 bases between the two ends. CDR3 length: 15 residues. Germline V lookup: CDR1 MNHEY, CDR2 SMNVEV (reference sequence). The CDR3 region is CASSLSPGMNTEAFF. CDR3 sequence (DNA): TGTGCCAGCAGTTTATCGCCAGGGATGAACACTGAAGCTTTCTTT.

The V gene is TRBV18, the J gene TRBJ2-3, with a tentative D call TRBD1 (5 bases). The germline gives CDR1 KGHSH, CDR2 LQKENI. V lost 6 bases to trimming and J lost 4 bases, with 14 bases between them. The CDR3 contains 14 residues. The CDR3 protein is CASSQGRVPDTQYF. As DNA, the CDR3 is TGTGCCAGCTCCCAGGGCAGGGTTCCAGATACGCAGTATTTT.

The chain carries TRBV5-1 and TRBJ1-2, with D hard to call. CDR3 size: 15 residues. Germline CDR1 is SGHRS and CDR2 is YFSETQ. The V end was cut by 3 bases, the J end by 4 bases, with 16 bases between. The CDR3, as DNA: TGCGCCAGCAGCTCCGGATGGTCGGACTTCTATGGCTACACCTTC. As protein: CASSSGWSDFYGYTF.

The gene calls are TRBV18 and TRBJ1-5; unclear D gene. The ends were cut back, 0 bases at V and 3 bases at J, with 15 bases in the middle. The germline CDR1 and CDR2 sequences are KGHSH and LQKENI. The CDR3 sequence is 17 residues long. The CDR3, as DNA: TGTGCCAGCTCACCACCCGAGGGTGTGGCTAACAATCAGCCCCAGCATTTT. Translating gives CASSPPEGVANNQPQHF. The entire variable domain, with the rest obtained from reference TRBV18 and TRBJ1-5, is as follows: NAGVMQNPRHLVRRRGQEARLRCSPMKGHSHVYWYRQLPEEGLKFMVYLQKENIIDESGMPKERFSAEFPKEGPSILRIQQVVRGDSAAYFCASSPPEGVANNQPQHFGDGTRLSIL.

The rearrangement joins TRBV5-1 to TRBJ2-7; 8 bases fit TRBD1. The length of the CDR3 is 16 residues. Germline CDR1 and CDR2: SGHRS and YFSETQ. Trimming at V came to 3 bases and at J to 3 bases, leaving 11 bases not matched to a gene. This CDR3 is CASSSHSGTGFYEQYF. The CDR3 DNA reads as TGCGCCAGCAGCTCTCACTCCGGGACAGGCTTCTACGAGCAGTACTTC.

Details on this clone: The same CDR3 can be traced to other DNA sequences in this sample. The chain is built from TRBV5-1 and TRBJ2-5; 7 bases align to TRBD2. This CDR3 contains 13 residues. J was trimmed by 4 bases and V by 0 bases; bases with no gene match: 0. Per germline, CDR1 SGHRS and CDR2 YFSETQ. The CDR3 coding sequence is TGCGCCAGCAGCTTGGGCGGGGGAGAGACCCAGTACTTC. Translation gives CASSLGGGETQYF.

The V gene is TRBV2, the J gene TRBJ2-5; 11 positions agree with TRBD1. Germline assignment: CDR1 SNHLY and CDR2 FYNNEI. CDR3 length equals 14 residues. The J segment lost 5 bases and the V segment lost 8 bases, leaving 7 bases of the junction unmatched. CDR3 amino acids: CASGTGGSWETQYF. Here the CDR3 DNA reads TGTGCCAGCGGGACAGGGGGGTCGTGGGAGACCCAGTACTTC.

V is TRBV7-9 and J is TRBJ2-3, with 7 bases fitting TRBD1. V shed 4 bases, J shed 3 bases, and the junction held 7 bases outside the gene matches. Germline-derived CDR1 and CDR2 are SEHNR and FQNEAQ (reference sequence). The CDR3 has 15 residues. CDR3 in DNA: TGTGCCAGCAGCTCGCGACAGGGACCAACAGATACGCAGTATTTT. Its translation is CASSSRQGPTDTQYF.

This chain uses TRBV6-5 with TRBJ1-1; no clear D. The CDR3 is made up of 12 amino acids. Germline CDR1 is MNHEY and CDR2 is SVGAGI. Deletions cut 0 bases from V and 8 bases from J, with 7 bases between. CDR3 protein: CASSYSGREAFF. Here the CDR3 DNA reads TGTGCCAGCAGTTACTCGGGGAGAGAAGCTTTCTTT.

This clone showed up just a few times. This chain links TRBV7-9 with TRBJ1-1; D call uncertain. The CDR3 length is 17 residues. Trimming removed 5 bases from V and 5 bases from J, with 24 bases in between. Germline CDR1 SEHNR, CDR2 FQNEAQ (reference sequence). Here the CDR3 reads CASSPPIRVGLGTEAFF. CDR3 bases: TGTGCCAGCAGCCCGCCGATTCGAGTAGGACTTGGGACTGAAGCTTTCTTT.

The chain links TRBV2 to TRBJ1-1, with 7 bases matching TRBD1. Germline assignment: CDR1 SNHLY and CDR2 FYNNEI. V lost 6 bases, J lost 11 bases, and 9 bases stayed unmatched. The CDR3 covers 12 residues. The CDR3 region is CASRSGTDRAFF. The CDR3, as DNA: TGTGCCAGCAGGTCGGGGACAGATCGGGCTTTCTTT.